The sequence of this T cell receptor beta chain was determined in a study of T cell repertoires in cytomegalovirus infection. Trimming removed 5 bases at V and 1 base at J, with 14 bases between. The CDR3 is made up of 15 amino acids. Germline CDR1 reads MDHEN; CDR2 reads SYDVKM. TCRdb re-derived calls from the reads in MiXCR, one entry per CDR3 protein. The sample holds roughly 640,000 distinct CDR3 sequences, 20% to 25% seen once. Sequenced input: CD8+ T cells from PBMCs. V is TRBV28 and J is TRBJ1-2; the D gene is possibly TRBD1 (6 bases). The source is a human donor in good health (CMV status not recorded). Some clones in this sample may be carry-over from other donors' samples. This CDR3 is CASSLNRGGNYGYTF. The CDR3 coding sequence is TGTGCCAGCAGTCTTAACAGAGGGGGTAACTATGGCTACACCTTC.